Given below is one T cell receptor (beta chain) in context. The data are from a study of blood T cell repertoires in COVID-19. The wider study: Material from acute and convalescent COVID-19 was sourced from the United States, Italy and Spain.

The data were produced by immunoSEQ multiplex PCR, yet TCRdb's version contains in-frame clones alone and is incomplete. The sample has 40,000 to 55,000 clones; around 87% are singletons. Germline V gene sequence: CDR1 MNHEY, CDR2 SMNVEV (reference sequence). V lost 6 bases and J lost 4; bases outside the gene matches: 6. The CDR3 is made up of 14 amino acids. The rearrangement uses TRBV27 and TRBJ2-7; TRBD1 aligns across 10 bases. The TCR comes from a man between 45 and 60 years old with active COVID-19. The sequenced sample was peripheral blood. CDR3 DNA: TGTGCCAGCAGAAGACAGGGGGCAGGATACGAGCAGTACTTC. It translates to CASRRQGAGYEQYF.